These 21 T cell receptor beta chains were sequenced from one sample in a study of early T cells in non-severe SARS-CoV-2 infection. TCRdb re-called the 5' RACE reads through MiXCR, storing one row per CDR3 protein. The repertoire holds 75,000 to 95,000 distinct CDR3 sequences, with about 15% as singletons. The sequenced sample was whole blood, obtained at baseline. Receptors originate from an adult who was a healthcare worker with PCR-confirmed SARS-CoV-2 infection or an uninfected control (not recorded which).

The rearrangement uses TRBV11-2 and TRBJ2-5; unclear D gene. Germline-derived CDR1 and CDR2 are SGHAT and FQNNGV. The V end lost 5 bases, the J end lost 4 bases, and 26 bases lay between the germline ends. The CDR3 totals 18 residues. The CDR3 here is CASSPLRGVWALGETQYF. The CDR3 DNA follows: TGTGCCAGCAGCCCCCTCCGTGGGGTCTGGGCACTGGGAGAGACCCAGTACTTC. The full variable domain, its missing parts supplied by reference TRBV11-2 and TRBJ2-5, is EAGVAQSPRYKIIEKRQSVAFWCNPISGHATLYWYQQILGQGPKLLIQFQNNGVVDDSQLPKDRFSAERLKGVDSTLKIQPAKLEDSAVYLCASSPLRGVWALGETQYFGPGTRLLVL.

This clonotype appeared many times. The V and J genes are TRBV28 and TRBJ1-4, with D possibly matching TRBD1 (6 bases). The germline V and J ends were trimmed by 3 bases and 5 bases, with 16 bases remaining between them. The germline V gene has CDR1 MDHEN and CDR2 SYDVKM. This CDR3 has 16 residues. CDR3 region: CASSFFLGGRNEKLFF. Written as DNA, the CDR3 is TGTGCCAGCAGTTTTTTCCTGGGGGGCCGGAATGAAAAACTGTTTTTT.

This clonotype showed up many times. The chain couples TRBV18 to TRBJ2-7; D is possibly TRBD1 (5 bases). Trimming removed 1 base at V and 1 base at J, with 14 bases between. The length of the CDR3 is 16 residues. The germline V gene encodes CDR1 KGHSH and CDR2 LQKENI. As DNA, the CDR3 is TGTGCCAGCTCACCACGGCCAGGGATACTATCCTACGAGCAGTACTTC. Protein sequence: CASSPRPGILSYEQYF.

The J gene is TRBJ2-3, the V gene TRBV7-9; D unclear. The germline CDR1 and CDR2 sequences are SEHNR and FQNEAQ (reference sequence). The length of the CDR3 is 13 residues. Trimming stripped 5 bases from V and 1 base from J, with 7 bases between. The CDR3 reads CASSPKGTDTQYF. The DNA of the CDR3 is TGTGCCAGCAGCCCTAAAGGCACAGATACGCAGTATTTT.

This clonotype showed up just a few times. V and J are TRBV20-1 and TRBJ1-1, with D uncertain. The CDR3 spans 12 residues. The V end was cut by 3 bases, the J end by 5 bases, with 10 bases between. Germline CDR1 DFQATT, CDR2 SNEGSKA (reference sequence). The CDR3 region has the DNA TGCAGTGCTAGTGGAGGTAGGACTGAAGCTTTCTTT. Its protein product is CSASGGRTEAFF.

This clonotype has a handful of counts. The V call is TRBV7-6, the J call TRBJ2-2; 8 bases map to TRBD2. CDR3 length: 16 residues. V shed 5 bases and J 0 bases; nucleotides not matched to a gene: 5. Germline CDR1 SGHVS, CDR2 FNYEAQ. CDR3 residues: CASSTRLATNTGELFF. The CDR3 DNA reads TGTGCCAGCAGCACACGACTAGCGACGAACACCGGGGAGCTGTTTTTT.

The chain employs TRBV29-1 and TRBJ1-1; maybe TRBD1 (5 bases). Trimming took off 5 bases at V and 1 base at J, with 11 bases between the two ends. Looked up from germline, CDR1 is SQVTM and CDR2 is ANQGSEA. This CDR3 is built from 13 residues. The CDR3 loop is CSVSRTTNTEAFF. CDR3 in DNA: TGCAGCGTTTCTCGGACAACGAACACTGAAGCTTTCTTT.

There are a few counts of this clonotype. The V gene is TRBV6-5, the J gene TRBJ2-7, with 7 bases matching TRBD2. The junction had 10 bases not matched to a gene; V was cut back by 4 bases and J by 7 bases. The CDR3 sequence is 14 residues long. Germline V gene data show CDR1 as MNHEY and CDR2 as SVGAGI. The CDR3 nucleotides read TGTGCCAGCAGTTTAACTAGACGGGGAGGGGAGCAGTACTTC. Translation gives CASSLTRRGGEQYF.

This clonotype was seen a few times. This chain links TRBV2 with TRBJ2-1; D gene unclear. The length of the CDR3 is 14 residues. Trimming shortened V by 1 base and J by 10 bases, and 14 bases separated the two germline ends. CDR1 and CDR2 from the germline V gene are SNHLY and FYNNEI. This CDR3 reads CASSEELRANEQFF. The DNA of the CDR3 is TGTGCCAGCAGTGAAGAGCTACGGGCGAACGAGCAGTTCTTC.

V is TRBV2 and J is TRBJ2-1; maybe TRBD1 (6 bases). V lost 5 bases and J 10 bases, leaving 15 bases between the germline ends. Germline lookup yields CDR1 SNHLY and CDR2 FYNNEI. CDR3 size: 13 residues. The CDR3 here is CASSPWGRGEQFF. In DNA, the CDR3 is TGTGCCAGCAGTCCCTGGGGGCGCGGGGAGCAGTTCTTC. Based on the CDR3 plus reference TRBV2 and TRBJ2-1, the full variable domain is EPEVTQTPSHQVTQMGQEVILRCVPISNHLYFYWYRQILGQKVEFLVSFYNNEISEKSEIFDDQFSVERPDGSNFTLKIRSTKLEDSAMYFCASSPWGRGEQFFGPGTRLTVL.

This clonotype appeared a few times. This chain joins TRBV4-1 and TRBJ2-1; 9 bases map to TRBD2. The V and J ends lost 8 bases and 6 bases, in that order; junction bases with no gene match: 8. The germline V gene encodes CDR1 MGHRA and CDR2 YSYEKL. The CDR3 runs to 14 residues. CDR3 protein: CASSGLARGNEQFF. In DNA form, the CDR3 reads TGCGCCAGCTCTGGACTAGCGAGGGGCAATGAGCAGTTCTTC.

V usage is TRBV7-9 and J usage is TRBJ2-7; TRBD1 agrees at 8 bases. Germline CDR1 reads SEHNR; CDR2 reads FQNEAQ (reference sequence). The CDR3 runs 14 residues. The junction had 12 bases not matched to a gene; V was cut back by 7 bases and J by 7 bases. CDR3 nucleotide sequence: TGTGCCAGCACGGCGACAGGGGACCCTTTGGAGCAGTACTTC. Its protein is CASTATGDPLEQYF.

This clonotype was counted a few times. This sequence joins TRBV20-1 and TRBJ2-3; maybe TRBD1 (7 bases). The V gene's germline CDR1 is DFQATT and CDR2 SNEGSKA (reference sequence). This CDR3 contains 15 residues. V was shortened by 2 bases and J by 4 bases, with 16 bases between the two germline ends. CDR3 in amino acids: CSARKGAGPSDTQYF. CDR3 DNA: TGCAGTGCTAGAAAGGGGGCGGGACCCTCAGATACGCAGTATTTT.

This chain links TRBV7-9 with TRBJ2-7, with 14 bases fitting TRBD2. From germline, CDR1 is SEHNR and CDR2 FQNEAQ (reference sequence). V trimming: 5 bases; J trimming: 3 bases; junction bases outside the gene matches: 6. This CDR3 spans 16 amino acids. The CDR3 DNA sequence: TGTGCCAGCAGCCTGGTGGGACTAGCGGGGGACTACGAGCAGTACTTC. Translation gives CASSLVGLAGDYEQYF.

The chain employs TRBV27 and TRBJ2-5; 7 bases agree with TRBD1. CDR3 length: 14 amino acids. The germline V gene encodes CDR1 MNHEY and CDR2 SMNVEV (reference sequence). The trim removed 2 bases at V and 1 base at J, leaving 1 base unmatched. CDR3 DNA: TGTGCCAGCAGTTTAGCAGGGGGCCAAGAGACCCAGTACTTC. This sequence encodes CASSLAGGQETQYF.

Ten or more counts support this clonotype. The chain recombines TRBV11-2 with TRBJ2-1; TRBD2 might be the D (6 bases). With 5 bases removed from V and 0 bases from J, the gap between germline ends came to 20 bases. CDR3 length equals 18 residues. CDR1 SGHAT and CDR2 FQNNGV come from the germline V gene. The CDR3 DNA reads TGTGCCAGCAGCCCCGGCGGGGCGGGTAATCTCTCCTACAATGAGCAGTTCTTC. This encodes CASSPGGAGNLSYNEQFF.

The chain combines TRBV11-2 with TRBJ2-2, with D possibly being TRBD2 (6 bases). The V end lost 5 bases, the J end lost 6 bases, and 13 bases lay between the germline ends. Germline-derived CDR1 and CDR2 are SGHAT and FQNNGV. The CDR3 extends over 14 amino acids. The CDR3 DNA is TGTGCCAGCAGCCTGACTAGAGGCCCCGGGGAGCTGTTTTTT. It encodes CASSLTRGPGELFF.

This chain connects TRBV28 to TRBJ2-7; D gene uncertain. Germline V lookup: CDR1 MDHEN, CDR2 SYDVKM. Trimming removed 4 bases at V and 7 bases at J, with 5 bases between. The CDR3 has 10 amino acids. This CDR3 reads CASSSFEQYF. The CDR3 DNA sequence: TGTGCCAGCAGTTCGTTTGAGCAGTACTTC.

The CDR3 sequence: CASSLLSEETQYF. CDR3 nucleotide sequence: TGTGCCAGCAGCTTACTCTCGGAGGAGACCCAGTACTTC. The J gene is TRBJ2-5, the V gene TRBV5-5, with D unresolved. CDR1 SGHKS and CDR2 YYEKEE come from the germline V gene (reference sequence). With 2 bases removed from V and 5 bases from J, the gap between germline ends came to 10 bases. The CDR3 is 13 residues long.

This clonotype has a count of ten or more. At one boundary the junction diverges from the germline segment, which might be a read error. This sequence joins TRBV18 and TRBJ2-3; weak D call: TRBD1 (5 bases). The CDR3 has 12 amino acids. CDR1 is KGHSH and CDR2 is LQKENI in the germline V gene. The CDR3, as DNA: TGCGCCAGCAGCCCCCCAGGGGATACGCAGTATTTT. The encoded protein is CASSPPGDTQYF.

This clonotype has just a few counts. This rearrangement joins TRBV20-1 to TRBJ2-1; possibly TRBD2 for D (5 bases). Trimming cost V 4 bases and J 5 bases, with 15 bases left between them. The V gene's germline CDR1 is DFQATT and CDR2 SNEGSKA (reference sequence). This CDR3 contains 14 residues. The CDR3 loop reads CSANEGDYDNEQFF. The CDR3 DNA sequence: TGCAGTGCTAATGAGGGCGACTACGACAATGAGCAGTTCTTC.